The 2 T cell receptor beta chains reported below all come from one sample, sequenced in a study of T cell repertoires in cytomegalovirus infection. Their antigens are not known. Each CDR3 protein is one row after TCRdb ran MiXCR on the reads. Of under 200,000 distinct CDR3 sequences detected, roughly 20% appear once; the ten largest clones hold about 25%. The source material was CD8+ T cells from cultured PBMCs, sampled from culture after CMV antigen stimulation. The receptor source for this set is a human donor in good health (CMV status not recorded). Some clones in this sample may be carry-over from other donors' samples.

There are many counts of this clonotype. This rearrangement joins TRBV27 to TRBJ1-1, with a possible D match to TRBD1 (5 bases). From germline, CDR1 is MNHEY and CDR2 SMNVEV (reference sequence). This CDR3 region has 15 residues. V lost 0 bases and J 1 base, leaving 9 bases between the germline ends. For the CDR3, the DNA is TGTGCCAGCAGTTTATCAGCAGGGAGGAACACTGAAGCTTTCTTT. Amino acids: CASSLSAGRNTEAFF.

The CDR3 DNA is TGTGCCAGCAGTTACTCGTACGACGAGCAGTTCTTC. Translating gives CASSYSYDEQFF. V and J are TRBV6-2 or TRBV6-3 and TRBJ2-1; D ambiguous. Between the trimmed V and J ends, which lost 0 bases and 10 bases, there was a span of 7 bases. Germline V CDR1 and CDR2: MNHEY, SVGEGT. The CDR3 is made up of 12 amino acids.